The rows below give T cell receptor beta chains drawn from one sample of a study of blood T cell repertoires in COVID-19. Libraries were prepared by immunoSEQ multiplex PCR; TCRdb keeps only in-frame clonotypes and omits some of them. Seen here are 300,000 to 450,000 clones, roughly nine tenths observed once, and the top ten hold around 2.8%. Sequenced material: peripheral blood. These TCRs come from a woman in her twenties or thirties with COVID-19, enrolled during active disease. Each CDR3 is given with its conserved first and last residue. Each record gives: clone size, V gene, D gene, J gene, CDR3 length, CDR3 protein, CDR3 DNA. The D gene is left open where the match is weak. Size tells how often a clone was seen (once, few, many) or the class of an expanded clone, and some rows leave it out.

-	TRBV7-9	TRBD2	TRBJ2-3	14	CASSWGGNADTQYF	TGTGCCAGCAGCTGGGGGGGGAACGCAGATACGCAGTATTTT
once	TRBV18	TRBD1	TRBJ1-5	15	CASSPYRDREGPQHF	TGTGCCAGCTCCCCGTACCGGGACAGGGAGGGGCCCCAGCATTTT
-	TRBV28	TRBD2	TRBJ2-7	13	CASRNSGAYEQYF	TGTGCCAGCAGAAATAGCGGGGCCTACGAGCAGTACTTC
-	TRBV3-1/TRBV3-2	-	TRBJ2-5	14	CASSQQPGRETQYF	TGTGCCAGCAGCCAGCAACCAGGGAGGGAGACCCAGTACTTC
-	TRBV7-2	-	TRBJ1-2	14	CASTSDGGGYGYTF	TGTGCCAGCACGTCAGACGGGGGAGGTTATGGCTACACCTTC
few	TRBV28	-	TRBJ1-2	12	CASSLDSYGYTF	TGTGCCAGCAGTTTGGACAGCTATGGCTACACCTTC
-	TRBV11-2	TRBD2	TRBJ2-2	18	CASSPGGLAGPNTGELFF	TGTGCCAGCAGCCCCGGTGGGCTAGCGGGCCCGAACACCGGGGAGCTGTTTTTT
-	TRBV7-6	TRBD2	TRBJ2-1	14	CASSPAGGGNEQFF	TGTGCCAGCAGCCCGGCGGGAGGGGGCAATGAGCAGTTCTTC
-	TRBV9	-	TRBJ2-1	13	CASSVGAHNEQFF	TGTGCCAGCAGCGTAGGGGCCCACAATGAGCAGTTCTTC
-	TRBV5-4	-	TRBJ1-1	15	CASSGDRGAYTEAFF	TGTGCCAGCAGCGGGGACCGGGGGGCGTACACTGAAGCTTTCTTT
few	TRBV5-6	-	TRBJ2-7	14	CASSLEGLPHEQYF	TGTGCCAGCAGCTTGGAGGGACTCCCCCACGAGCAGTACTTC
-	TRBV7-2	TRBD1	TRBJ1-4	15	CASSSSDRGLGKLFF	TGTGCCAGCAGCTCTTCGGACAGGGGATTAGGAAAACTGTTTTTT
-	TRBV19	TRBD2	TRBJ2-1	16	CASSIDGLADYNEQFF	TGTGCCAGTAGTATAGATGGGCTAGCGGATTACAATGAGCAGTTCTTC
-	TRBV6-1	-	TRBJ2-5	15	CASSEAPQGGETQYF	TGTGCCAGCAGTGAAGCCCCCCAGGGGGGAGAGACCCAGTACTTC
many	TRBV5-6	TRBD1	TRBJ1-1	12	CASDRGGTEAFF	TGTGCCAGCGACAGGGGGGGCACTGAAGCTTTCTTT
-	TRBV11-3	-	TRBJ1-1	17	CASSLVAGAGGNTEAFF	TGTGCCAGCAGCTTAGTAGCGGGGGCCGGGGGGAACACTGAAGCTTTCTTT
-	TRBV11-2	-	TRBJ2-5	12	CASSLAGETQYF	TGTGCCAGCAGCTTAGCGGGGGAGACCCAGTACTTC
-	TRBV24-1	TRBD1	TRBJ2-3	17	CATSDLNRGPGTDTQYF	TGTGCCACCAGTGATTTGAACAGGGGGCCAGGCACAGATACGCAGTATTTT
-	TRBV19	-	TRBJ1-5	12	CASRVENQPQHF	TGTGCCAGTAGAGTTGAGAATCAGCCCCAGCATTTT
once	TRBV9	TRBD1	TRBJ1-4	14	CASSPQGTGEKLFF	TGTGCCAGCAGCCCACAGGGGACGGGGGAAAAACTGTTTTTT
-	TRBV29-1	-	TRBJ2-5	13	CSVRSGWRETQYF	TGCAGCGTCCGGTCCGGGTGGAGGGAGACCCAGTACTTC
-	TRBV7-6	-	TRBJ1-5	14	CASSATSGSQPQHF	TGTGCCAGCAGCGCGACGAGTGGGAGTCAGCCCCAGCATTTT
-	TRBV11-2	TRBD1	TRBJ1-4	14	CASSLAQGSEKLFF	TGTGCCAGCAGCTTAGCACAGGGGAGTGAAAAACTGTTTTTT
-	TRBV5-6	TRBD1	TRBJ1-2	16	CASSFGTGALSYGYTF	TGTGCCAGCAGCTTTGGGACAGGGGCCCTGAGCTATGGCTACACCTTC
-	TRBV6-5	-	TRBJ1-5	11	CASYTGRAQHF	TGTGCCAGCTACACAGGCCGAGCCCAGCATTTT
once	TRBV7-9	-	TRBJ2-1	17	CASSLGGGFPAFNEQFF	TGTGCCAGCAGCTTAGGGGGCGGATTTCCCGCATTCAATGAGCAGTTCTTC
-	TRBV20-1	-	TRBJ1-6	16	CSASGGFEGSNSPLHF	TGCAGTGCTAGTGGAGGATTTGAGGGATCTAATTCACCCCTCCACTTT
-	TRBV28	TRBD1	TRBJ1-1	15	CASSLSGTGMPEAFF	TGTGCCAGCAGTTTATCGGGGACAGGGATGCCTGAAGCTTTCTTT
-	TRBV7-2	TRBD2	TRBJ2-7	18	CASSPRLAGGQSSYEQYF	TGTGCCAGCAGCCCAAGACTAGCGGGGGGCCAAAGCTCCTACGAGCAGTACTTC
-	TRBV5-1	-	TRBJ2-5	17	CASSYGVGGGIQETQYF	TGCGCCAGCAGCTACGGAGTTGGCGGAGGGATACAAGAGACCCAGTACTTC
-	TRBV7-9	-	TRBJ1-1	16	CASSLAPPGGNTEAFF	TGTGCCAGCAGCTTAGCCCCTCCGGGGGGGAACACTGAAGCTTTCTTT
-	TRBV28	-	TRBJ2-5	13	CASSSPSMETQYF	TGTGCCAGCAGTTCGCCGTCTATGGAGACCCAGTACTTC
-	TRBV2	-	TRBJ1-4	15	CASKGGTSTNEKLFF	TGTGCCAGCAAAGGGGGAACCTCAACTAATGAAAAACTGTTTTTT
-	TRBV11-3	-	TRBJ2-5	13	CARSPSLQETQYF	TGTGCCCGCAGCCCGAGTTTGCAAGAGACCCAGTACTTC
-	TRBV4-3	-	TRBJ1-4	15	CASSQVSGWDEKLFF	TGCGCCAGCAGCCAAGTGTCAGGGTGGGATGAAAAACTGTTTTTT
-	TRBV28	TRBD1	TRBJ2-1	15	CASSRGQGGYNEQFF	TGTGCCAGCAGTAGGGGACAGGGAGGGTACAATGAGCAGTTCTTC
-	TRBV6-6	-	TRBJ1-1	14	CASSYDTRFLEAFF	TGTGCCAGCAGTTACGACACCAGATTCCTTGAAGCTTTCTTT
-	TRBV7-8	-	TRBJ1-1	12	CASSLVRTEAFF	TGTGCCAGCAGCTTAGTTCGCACTGAAGCTTTCTTT
few	TRBV3-1/TRBV3-2	-	TRBJ1-1	12	CASSHRTAEAFF	TGTGCCAGCAGCCACAGGACAGCTGAAGCTTTCTTT
-	TRBV12-5	-	TRBJ1-2	17	CASGFKTVTQTHYGYTF	TGTGCTAGTGGTTTTAAGACCGTTACACAGACGCACTATGGCTACACCTTC
-	TRBV7-2	-	TRBJ2-3	17	CASSLTRSTEFTDTQYF	TGTGCCAGCAGCTTAACGCGGTCGACGGAATTTACAGATACGCAGTATTTT
-	TRBV28	-	TRBJ2-1	12	CASSSAGLQQFF	TGTGCCAGCAGTTCCGCAGGCTTACAGCAGTTCTTC